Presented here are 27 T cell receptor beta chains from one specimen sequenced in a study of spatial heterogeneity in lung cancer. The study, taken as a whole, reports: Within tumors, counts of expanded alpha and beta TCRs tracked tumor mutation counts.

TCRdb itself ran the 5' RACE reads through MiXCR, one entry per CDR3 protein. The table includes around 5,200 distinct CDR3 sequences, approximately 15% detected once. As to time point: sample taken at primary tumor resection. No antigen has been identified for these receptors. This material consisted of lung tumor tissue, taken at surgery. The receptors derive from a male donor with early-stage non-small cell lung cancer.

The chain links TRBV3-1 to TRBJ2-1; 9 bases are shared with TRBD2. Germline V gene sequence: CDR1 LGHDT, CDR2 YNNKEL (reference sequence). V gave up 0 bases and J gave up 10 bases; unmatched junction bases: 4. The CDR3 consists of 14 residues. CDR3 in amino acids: CASSQDGLAREQFF. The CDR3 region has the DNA TGTGCCAGCAGCCAAGACGGACTAGCGAGGGAGCAGTTCTTC.

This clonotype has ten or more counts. DNA of the CDR3: TGTGCCAGCAGCCCCGGAGGCTACGAGCAGTACTTC. Protein product: CASSPGGYEQYF. The chain joins TRBV7-2 to TRBJ2-7, with a possible D match to TRBD2 (5 bases). The CDR3 length is 12 residues. Per germline, CDR1 SGHTA and CDR2 FQGNSA. V was shortened by 5 bases and J by 3 bases, with 8 bases between the two germline ends.

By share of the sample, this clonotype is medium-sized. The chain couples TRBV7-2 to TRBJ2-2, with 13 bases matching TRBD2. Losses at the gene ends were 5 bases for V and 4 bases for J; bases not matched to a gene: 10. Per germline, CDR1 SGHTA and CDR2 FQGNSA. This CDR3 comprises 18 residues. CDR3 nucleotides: TGTGCCAGCAGCCACCGCAGACTAGCGGGAGGTGGCACCGGGGAGCTGTTTTTT. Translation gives CASSHRRLAGGGTGELFF.

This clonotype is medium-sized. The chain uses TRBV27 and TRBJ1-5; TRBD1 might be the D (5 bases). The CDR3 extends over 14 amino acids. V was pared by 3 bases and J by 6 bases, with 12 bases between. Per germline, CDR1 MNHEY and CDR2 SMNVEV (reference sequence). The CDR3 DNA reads TGTGCCAGCAGTTTGAGCAGGGAGCGTCAGCCCCAGCATTTT. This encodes CASSLSRERQPQHF.

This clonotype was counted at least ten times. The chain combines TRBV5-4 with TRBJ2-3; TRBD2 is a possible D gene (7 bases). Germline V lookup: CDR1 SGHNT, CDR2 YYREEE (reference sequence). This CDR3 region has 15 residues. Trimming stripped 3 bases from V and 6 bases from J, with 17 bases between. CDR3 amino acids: CASSWGGGGQDTQYF. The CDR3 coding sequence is TGTGCCAGCAGCTGGGGAGGGGGGGGCCAGGATACGCAGTATTTT.

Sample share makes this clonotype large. The CDR3 spells CASSLFVRGQGQETQYF. CDR3 nucleotides: TGTGCCAGCAGCTTATTCGTCAGGGGACAGGGGCAAGAGACCCAGTACTTC. The chain joins TRBV7-6 to TRBJ2-5; 10 bases are shared with TRBD1. V shed 2 bases and J 2 bases; nucleotides not matched to a gene: 8. CDR1 is SGHVS, CDR2 FNYEAQ, per germline. The CDR3 totals 17 residues.

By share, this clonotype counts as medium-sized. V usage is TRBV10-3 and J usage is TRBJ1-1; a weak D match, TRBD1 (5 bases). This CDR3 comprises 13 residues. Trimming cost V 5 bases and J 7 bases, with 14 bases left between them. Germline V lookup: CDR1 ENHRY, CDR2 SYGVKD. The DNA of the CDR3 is TGTGCCATCAGTCCAGGCAGGGAGGGTGAAGCTTTCTTT. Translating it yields CAISPGREGEAFF.

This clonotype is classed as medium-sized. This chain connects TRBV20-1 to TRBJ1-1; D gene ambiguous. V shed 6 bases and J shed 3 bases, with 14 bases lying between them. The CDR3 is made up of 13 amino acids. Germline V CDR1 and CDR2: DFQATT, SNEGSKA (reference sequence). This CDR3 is CSAVTRGDTEAFF. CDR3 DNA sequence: TGCAGTGCCGTGACACGAGGCGACACTGAAGCTTTCTTT.

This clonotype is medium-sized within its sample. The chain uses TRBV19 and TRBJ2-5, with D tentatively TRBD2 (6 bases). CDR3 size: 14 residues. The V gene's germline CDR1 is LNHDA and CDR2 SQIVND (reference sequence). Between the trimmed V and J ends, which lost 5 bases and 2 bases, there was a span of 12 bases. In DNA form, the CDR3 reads TGTGCCAGTAGTTACGGAGGGGAACAAGAGACCCAGTACTTC. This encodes CASSYGGEQETQYF.

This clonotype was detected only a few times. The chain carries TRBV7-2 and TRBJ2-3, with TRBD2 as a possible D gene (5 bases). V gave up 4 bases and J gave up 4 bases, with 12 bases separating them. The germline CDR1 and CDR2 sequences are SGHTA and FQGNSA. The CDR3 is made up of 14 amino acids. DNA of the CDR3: TGTGCCAGCAGCTCGGGGTCATCCTCAGATACGCAGTATTTT. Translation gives CASSSGSSSDTQYF. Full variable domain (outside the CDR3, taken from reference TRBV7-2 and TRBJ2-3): GAGVSQSPSNKVTEKGKDVELRCDPISGHTALYWYRQSLGQGLEFLIYFQGNSAPDKSGLPSDRFSAERTGGSVSTLTIQRTQQEDSAVYLCASSSGSSSDTQYFGPGTRLTVL.

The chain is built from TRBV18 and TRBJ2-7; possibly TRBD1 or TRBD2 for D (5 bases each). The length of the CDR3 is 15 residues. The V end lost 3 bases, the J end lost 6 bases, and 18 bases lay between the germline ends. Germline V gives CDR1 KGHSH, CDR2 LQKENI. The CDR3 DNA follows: TGTGCCAGCTCACCCCGGGACCCAACGCTGGGCGAGCAGTACTTC. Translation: CASSPRDPTLGEQYF.

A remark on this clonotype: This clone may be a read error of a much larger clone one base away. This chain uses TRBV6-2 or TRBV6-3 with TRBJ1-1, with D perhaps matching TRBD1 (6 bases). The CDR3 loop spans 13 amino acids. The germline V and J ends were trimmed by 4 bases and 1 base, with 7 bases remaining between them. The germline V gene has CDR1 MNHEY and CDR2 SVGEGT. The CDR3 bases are TGTGCCAGCAGTTGGGGGGCGAACACTGAAGCTTTCTTT. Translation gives CASSWGANTEAFF.

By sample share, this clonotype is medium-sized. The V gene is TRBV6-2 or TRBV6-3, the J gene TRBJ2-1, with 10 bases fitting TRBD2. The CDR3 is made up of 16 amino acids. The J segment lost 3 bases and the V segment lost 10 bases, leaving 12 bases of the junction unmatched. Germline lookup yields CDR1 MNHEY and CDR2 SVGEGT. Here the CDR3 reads CAIRGASGSFYNEQFF. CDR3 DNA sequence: TGTGCCATCCGCGGTGCTAGCGGGAGTTTCTACAATGAGCAGTTCTTC.

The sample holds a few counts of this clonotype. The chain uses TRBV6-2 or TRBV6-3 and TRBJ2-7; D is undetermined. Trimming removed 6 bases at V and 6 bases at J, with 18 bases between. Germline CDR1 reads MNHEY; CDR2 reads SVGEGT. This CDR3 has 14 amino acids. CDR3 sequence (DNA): TGTGCCAGCAGCCCCGGCCCCCCCCCACTCGAGCAGTACTTC. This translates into CASSPGPPPLEQYF.

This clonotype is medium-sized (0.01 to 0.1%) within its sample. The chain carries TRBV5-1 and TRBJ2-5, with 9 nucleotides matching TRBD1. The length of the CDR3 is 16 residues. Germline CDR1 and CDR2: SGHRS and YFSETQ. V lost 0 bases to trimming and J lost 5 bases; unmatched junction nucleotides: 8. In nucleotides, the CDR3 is TGCGCCAGCAGCTTGGGGGGACAGGGTTCCACGGAGACCCAGTACTTC. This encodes CASSLGGQGSTETQYF.

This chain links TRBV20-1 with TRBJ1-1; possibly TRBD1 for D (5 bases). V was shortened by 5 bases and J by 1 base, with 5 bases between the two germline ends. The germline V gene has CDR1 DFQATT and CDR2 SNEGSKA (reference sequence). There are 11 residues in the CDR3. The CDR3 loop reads CSAGGNTEAFF. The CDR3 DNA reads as TGCAGTGCTGGGGGGAACACTGAAGCTTTCTTT.

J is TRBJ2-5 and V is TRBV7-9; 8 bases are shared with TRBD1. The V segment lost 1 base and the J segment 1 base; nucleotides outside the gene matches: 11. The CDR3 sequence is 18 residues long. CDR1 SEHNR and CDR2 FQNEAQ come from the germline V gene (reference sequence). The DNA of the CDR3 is TGTGCCAGCAGCTTAGACGATTACCGGGACAGGACCCAAGAGACCCAGTACTTC. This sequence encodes CASSLDDYRDRTQETQYF.

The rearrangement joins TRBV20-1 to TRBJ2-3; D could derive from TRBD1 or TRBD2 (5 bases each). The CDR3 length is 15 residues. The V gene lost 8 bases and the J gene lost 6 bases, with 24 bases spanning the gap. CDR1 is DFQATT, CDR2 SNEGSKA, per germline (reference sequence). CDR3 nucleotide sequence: TGCAGTACAACGTCCCCCGGGAAGGGGAAGGATACGCAGTATTTT. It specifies CSTTSPGKGKDTQYF.

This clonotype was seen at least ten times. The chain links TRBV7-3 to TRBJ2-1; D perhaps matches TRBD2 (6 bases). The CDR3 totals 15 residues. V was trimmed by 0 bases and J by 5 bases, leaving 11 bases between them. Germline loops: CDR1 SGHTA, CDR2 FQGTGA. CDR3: CASSLTGLKHNEQFF. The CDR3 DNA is TGTGCCAGCAGCTTAACTGGACTAAAGCACAATGAGCAGTTCTTC.

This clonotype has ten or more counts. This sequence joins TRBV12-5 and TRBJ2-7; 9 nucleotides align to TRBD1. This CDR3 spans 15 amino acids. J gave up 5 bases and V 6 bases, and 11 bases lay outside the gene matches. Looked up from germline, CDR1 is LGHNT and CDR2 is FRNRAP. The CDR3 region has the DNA TGTGCTAGTGGGCGGAGTGGGACAGGGATCGACGAGCAGTACTTC. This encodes CASGRSGTGIDEQYF.

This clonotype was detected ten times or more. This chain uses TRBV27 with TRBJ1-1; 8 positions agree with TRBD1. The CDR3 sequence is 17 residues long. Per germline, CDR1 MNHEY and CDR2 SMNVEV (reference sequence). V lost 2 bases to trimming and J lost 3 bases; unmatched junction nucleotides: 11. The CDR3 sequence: CASSLRAARGLDTEAFF. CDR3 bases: TGTGCCAGCAGTTTAAGGGCGGCCAGGGGGCTCGACACTGAAGCTTTCTTT.

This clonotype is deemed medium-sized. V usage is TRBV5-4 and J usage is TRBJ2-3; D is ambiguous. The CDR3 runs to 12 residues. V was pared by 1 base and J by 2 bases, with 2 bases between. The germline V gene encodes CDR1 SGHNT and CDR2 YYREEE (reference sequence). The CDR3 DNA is TGTGCCAGCAGCTTGTACACAGATACGCAGTATTTT. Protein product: CASSLYTDTQYF.

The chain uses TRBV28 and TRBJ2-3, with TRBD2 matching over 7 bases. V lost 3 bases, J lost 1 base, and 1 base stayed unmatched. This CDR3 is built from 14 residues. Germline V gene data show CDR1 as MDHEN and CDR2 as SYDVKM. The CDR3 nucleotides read TGTGCCAGCAGTTTCCTAGCGGGCACAGATACGCAGTATTTT. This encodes CASSFLAGTDTQYF.

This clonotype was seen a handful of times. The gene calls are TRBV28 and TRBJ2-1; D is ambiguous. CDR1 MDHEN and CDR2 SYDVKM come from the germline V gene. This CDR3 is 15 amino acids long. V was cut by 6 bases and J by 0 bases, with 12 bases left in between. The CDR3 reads CASRLTTNSYNEQFF. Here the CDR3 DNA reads TGTGCCAGCAGACTGACGACCAACTCCTACAATGAGCAGTTCTTC.

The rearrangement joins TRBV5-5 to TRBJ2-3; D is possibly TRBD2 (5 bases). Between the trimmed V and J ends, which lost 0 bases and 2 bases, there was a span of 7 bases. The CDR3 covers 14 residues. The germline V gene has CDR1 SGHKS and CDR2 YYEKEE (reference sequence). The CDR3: CASSLGRTTDTQYF. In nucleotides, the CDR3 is TGTGCCAGCAGCTTGGGGAGGACCACAGATACGCAGTATTTT.

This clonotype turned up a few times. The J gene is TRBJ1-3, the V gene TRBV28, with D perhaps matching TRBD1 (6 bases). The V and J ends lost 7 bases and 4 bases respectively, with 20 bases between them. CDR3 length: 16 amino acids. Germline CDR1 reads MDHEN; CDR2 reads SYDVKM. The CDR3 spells CASTFTGAGGGNTIYF. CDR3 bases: TGTGCCAGCACTTTTACGGGGGCAGGCGGCGGAAACACCATATATTTT.

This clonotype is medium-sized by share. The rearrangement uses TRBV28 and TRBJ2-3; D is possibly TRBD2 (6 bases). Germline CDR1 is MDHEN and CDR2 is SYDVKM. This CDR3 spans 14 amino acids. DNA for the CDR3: TGTGCTAGCGGTTACATCACAGACCTAGATACGCAGTATTTT. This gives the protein CASGYITDLDTQYF.